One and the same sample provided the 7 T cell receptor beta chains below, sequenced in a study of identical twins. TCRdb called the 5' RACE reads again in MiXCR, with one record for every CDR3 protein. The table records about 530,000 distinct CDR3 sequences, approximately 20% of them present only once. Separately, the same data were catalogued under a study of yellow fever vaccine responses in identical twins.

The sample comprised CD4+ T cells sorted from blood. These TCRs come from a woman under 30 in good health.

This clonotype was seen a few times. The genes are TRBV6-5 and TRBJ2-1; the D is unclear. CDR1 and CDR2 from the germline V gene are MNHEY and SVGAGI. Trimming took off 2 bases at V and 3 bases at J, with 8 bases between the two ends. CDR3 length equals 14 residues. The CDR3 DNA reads TGTGCCAGCAGTTACCCGGGCCGCTACAATGAGCAGTTCTTC. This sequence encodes CASSYPGRYNEQFF.

The DNA for the CDR3 is TGTGCCAGCAGCCCTGGGTGGAAGAACTATGGCTACACCTTC. It is translated as CASSPGWKNYGYTF. This chain joins TRBV14 and TRBJ1-2; D is unresolved. Germline values: CDR1 SGHDN, CDR2 FVKESK. Trimming left V 4 bases short and J 2 bases short, with 11 bases between. CDR3 length equals 14 residues.

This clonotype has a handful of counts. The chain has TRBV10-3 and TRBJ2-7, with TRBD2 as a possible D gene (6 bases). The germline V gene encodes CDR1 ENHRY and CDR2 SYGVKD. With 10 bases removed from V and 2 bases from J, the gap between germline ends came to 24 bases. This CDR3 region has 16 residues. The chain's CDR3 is CATRTKSGLGTYEQYF. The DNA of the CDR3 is TGTGCCACCAGGACTAAATCGGGCCTGGGAACCTACGAGCAGTACTTC.

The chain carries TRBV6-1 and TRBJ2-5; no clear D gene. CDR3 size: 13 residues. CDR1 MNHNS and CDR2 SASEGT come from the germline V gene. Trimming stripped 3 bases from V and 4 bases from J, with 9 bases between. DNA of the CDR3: TGTGCCAGCAGTGAGCAAGGGTCAGAGACCCAGTACTTC. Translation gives CASSEQGSETQYF.

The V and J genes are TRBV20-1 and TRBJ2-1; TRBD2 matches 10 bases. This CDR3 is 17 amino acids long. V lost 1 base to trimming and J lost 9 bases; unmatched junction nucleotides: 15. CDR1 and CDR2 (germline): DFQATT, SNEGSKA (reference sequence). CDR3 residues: CSARGPSGRALSGEQFF. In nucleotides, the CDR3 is TGCAGTGCTAGAGGTCCCAGCGGGAGGGCCCTCTCTGGTGAGCAGTTCTTC.

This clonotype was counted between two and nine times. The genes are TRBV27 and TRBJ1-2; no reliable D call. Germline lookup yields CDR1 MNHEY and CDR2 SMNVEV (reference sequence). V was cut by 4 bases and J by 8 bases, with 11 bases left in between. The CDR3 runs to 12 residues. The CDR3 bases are TGTGCCAGCAGTTCCCTTGTGGGGGGCTACACCTTC. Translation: CASSSLVGGYTF.

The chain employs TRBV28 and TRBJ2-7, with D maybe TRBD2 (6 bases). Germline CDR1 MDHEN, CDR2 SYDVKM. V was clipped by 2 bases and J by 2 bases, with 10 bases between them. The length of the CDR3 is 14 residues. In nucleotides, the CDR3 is TGTGCCAGCAGTTTACTAGCGCCTGCCTACGAGCAGTACTTC. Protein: CASSLLAPAYEQYF.